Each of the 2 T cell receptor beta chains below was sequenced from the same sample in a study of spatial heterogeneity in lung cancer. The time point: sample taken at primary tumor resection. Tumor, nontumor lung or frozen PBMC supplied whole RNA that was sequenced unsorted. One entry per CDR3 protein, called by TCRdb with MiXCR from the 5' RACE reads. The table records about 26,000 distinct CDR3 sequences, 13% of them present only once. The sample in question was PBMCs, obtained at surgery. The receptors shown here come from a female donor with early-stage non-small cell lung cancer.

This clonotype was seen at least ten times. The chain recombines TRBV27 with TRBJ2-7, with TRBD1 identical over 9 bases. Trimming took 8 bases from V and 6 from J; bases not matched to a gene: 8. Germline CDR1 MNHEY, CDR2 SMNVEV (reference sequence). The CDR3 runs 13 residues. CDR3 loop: CASGTGTGFEQYV. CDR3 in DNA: TGTGCCAGCGGAACCGGGACAGGGTTCGAGCAGTACGTC.

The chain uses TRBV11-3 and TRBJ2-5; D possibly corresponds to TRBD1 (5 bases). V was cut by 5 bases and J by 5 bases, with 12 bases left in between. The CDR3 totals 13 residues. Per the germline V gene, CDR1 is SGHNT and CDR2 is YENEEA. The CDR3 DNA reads TGTGCCAGCAGCCGCAGGGTCGAGGAGACCCAGTACTTC. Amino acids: CASSRRVEETQYF.